This T cell receptor (beta chain) was observed in a study of shared clonotypes between healthy human individuals. As for the study in general: Donors were a couple of women and a few men aged 18 to 49. Study conclusions and caveats: An effect of sequencing depth on clonotype sharing among donors was expected. A reduction in generation probabilities was seen for non-shared clonotypes relative to those shared by all four donors. Only blood underwent sampling, and tissue repertoires likely differ.

As for this clone: As yet, its antigen is unknown.

The V end lost 5 bases, the J end lost 0 bases, and 9 bases lay between the germline ends. Germline lookup yields CDR1 SGHNT and CDR2 YENEEA. CDR3 length: 14 amino acids. The protocol was immunoSEQ multiplex PCR, while the TCRdb copy is restricted to in-frame clones and leaves out a portion. The table records over 1.5 million clones, 98% of them present only once. The V gene is TRBV11-3, the J gene TRBJ2-3; D is possibly TRBD1 (6 bases). The sample comprised naive CD4+ T cells sorted from blood. The subset was: CD45RA+ positively selected. This clonotype was sampled from a young man in good health. In DNA, the CDR3 is TGTGCCAGCAGCCAAGGGGGTAGCACAGATACGCAGTATTTT. Protein: CASSQGGSTDTQYF.